A selection of T cell receptor beta chains follows, all from one sample in a study of siplizumab effects on memory and regulatory T cells. Libraries were prepared by immunoSEQ multiplex PCR; TCRdb keeps only in-frame clonotypes and omits some of them. The sample records about 50,000 clones, 85% to 95% being singletons. The specimen was CD8+ T cells sorted from blood. The receptors were sampled from a human donor in good health. Both conserved end residues are part of each CDR3. Fields, in order: clone size, D gene, V gene, J gene, CDR3 protein. D genes are given only for firm matches. Size tells how often a clone was seen (once, few, many) or the class of an expanded clone, and some rows leave it out.

clone size: -; D gene: -; V gene: TRBV7-6; J gene: TRBJ2-7; CDR3 protein: CASSLRETYEQYF
clone size: -; D gene: TRBD1; V gene: TRBV5-6; J gene: TRBJ2-1; CDR3 protein: CASNTRQGDYNEQFF
clone size: -; D gene: TRBD2; V gene: TRBV11-2; J gene: TRBJ2-3; CDR3 protein: CASSSGTSGRVDTQYF
clone size: -; D gene: -; V gene: TRBV9; J gene: TRBJ2-1; CDR3 protein: CASSVDLVSEQFF
clone size: -; D gene: -; V gene: TRBV7-3; J gene: TRBJ2-2; CDR3 protein: CASSKTTGELFF
clone size: -; D gene: -; V gene: TRBV5-1; J gene: TRBJ1-1; CDR3 protein: CASSFKGLSDTEAFF
clone size: -; D gene: TRBD1; V gene: TRBV6-1; J gene: TRBJ2-1; CDR3 protein: CASSEAVDRGDYNEQFF
clone size: -; D gene: -; V gene: TRBV9; J gene: TRBJ2-5; CDR3 protein: CASSVGARPEETQYF
clone size: few; D gene: TRBD1; V gene: TRBV15; J gene: TRBJ2-1; CDR3 protein: CATSRDLGTGVNEQFF
clone size: -; D gene: -; V gene: TRBV14; J gene: TRBJ2-1; CDR3 protein: CASSQRAYDNEQFF
clone size: -; D gene: TRBD1; V gene: TRBV27; J gene: TRBJ1-6; CDR3 protein: CASSPTDRSSYNSPLHF
clone size: -; D gene: -; V gene: TRBV5-8; J gene: TRBJ2-7; CDR3 protein: CASSLTFGQGRYEQYF
clone size: -; D gene: -; V gene: TRBV14; J gene: TRBJ2-1; CDR3 protein: CASSQDSGPPYNEQFF
clone size: -; D gene: TRBD2; V gene: TRBV30; J gene: TRBJ2-5; CDR3 protein: CAWSVRAGGLKTQYF
clone size: -; D gene: -; V gene: TRBV7-9; J gene: TRBJ2-1; CDR3 protein: CASSQSWTANEQFF
clone size: -; D gene: TRBD2; V gene: TRBV5-1; J gene: TRBJ2-7; CDR3 protein: CASSFEREFYEQYF
clone size: -; D gene: TRBD2; V gene: TRBV6-5; J gene: TRBJ2-5; CDR3 protein: CASSYSGGEETQYF
clone size: -; D gene: -; V gene: TRBV4-1; J gene: TRBJ2-7; CDR3 protein: CATSQKISSYEQYF